This TCR beta chain was documented in a study of T cell changes during pregnancy in multiple sclerosis. Clones were read by immunoSEQ multiplex PCR, and TCRdb kept only the in-frame ones, dropping some. The top ten hold over 3% of the sample, which has about 28,000 clones, about 89% seen once. In germline, CDR1 is LNHDA, CDR2 SQIVND (reference sequence). V was clipped by 4 bases and J by 0 bases; unmatched bases: 2. The CDR3 totals 14 residues. Sequenced material: CD4+ T cells from peripheral blood mononuclear cells, taken in the first trimester of pregnancy. The receptor was isolated from a female donor in good health, enrolled as a control in a pregnancy study. V and J are TRBV19 and TRBJ2-7; 8 bases match TRBD2. CDR3 nucleotide sequence: TGTGCCAGTAGTAGCGGGGGGCCCTCCTACGAGCAGTACTTC. Protein sequence: CASSSGGPSYEQYF.